This TCR beta chain was found in a study of blood T cell repertoires in COVID-19. Background on the study: Collection of acute and convalescent COVID-19 samples took place in the United States, Italy and Spain. Sources were T cells, B-cell-depleted T cells, or PBMCs; the material itself was cDNA or gDNA.

Germline loops: CDR1 GTSNPN, CDR2 SVGIG (reference sequence). The V and J ends lost 4 bases and 4 bases respectively, with 8 bases between them. CDR3 length equals 13 residues. Original analysis: Estimated nucleated cell counts came from reference gene primer amplification. The data were produced by immunoSEQ multiplex PCR, yet TCRdb's version contains in-frame clones alone and is incomplete. That table furnishes V, J and clone size, whereas the DNA furnished D and trimming. The repertoire holds roughly 150,000 clones, with roughly four fifths as singletons. This TCR was sampled from a woman at least 80 years old with acute or convalescent COVID-19. Sequenced material: peripheral blood. The rearrangement links TRBV30 to TRBJ1-6; no clear D. CDR3 in DNA: TGTGCCTGGACCTCGGGGTATAATTCACCCCTCCACTTT. This codes for CAWTSGYNSPLHF.